The 3 T cell receptor beta chains reported below all come from one sample, sequenced in a study of blood T cell repertoires in COVID-19. The assay was immunoSEQ multiplex PCR, and TCRdb's table has in-frame clones only and misses some. The table has about 130,000 clones, roughly 88% seen once. The sequencing input was peripheral blood. Receptor source: a woman aged 80 or over with acute or convalescent COVID-19.

This chain links TRBV9 with TRBJ2-7, with TRBD2 matching 8 bases. Per germline, CDR1 SGDLS and CDR2 YYNGEE. This CDR3 region has 15 residues. J gave up 2 bases and V 0 bases, and 4 bases lay outside the gene matches. The DNA for the CDR3 is TGTGCCAGCAGCGTAGGAGCGGGAGACCCCTACGAGCAGTACTTC. This sequence encodes CASSVGAGDPYEQYF.

The CDR3 protein is CARVTVPGNTIYF. As DNA, the CDR3 is TGTGCCAGAGTGACAGTGCCTGGAAACACCATATATTTT. The V call is TRBV2, the J call TRBJ1-3; D is perhaps TRBD1 (5 bases). The length of the CDR3 is 13 residues. Between the trimmed V and J ends, which lost 9 bases and 2 bases, there was a span of 11 bases. Germline values: CDR1 SNHLY, CDR2 FYNNEI. The full variable domain, rest sourced from reference TRBV2 and TRBJ1-3, is EPEVTQTPSHQVTQMGQEVILRCVPISNHLYFYWYRQILGQKVEFLVSFYNNEISEKSEIFDDQFSVERPDGSNFTLKIRSTKLEDSAMYFCARVTVPGNTIYFGEGSWLTVV.

The V call is TRBV4-1, the J call TRBJ2-1, with 7 positions matching TRBD2. This CDR3 comprises 13 residues. J was trimmed by 8 bases and V by 2 bases; bases with no gene match: 3. Germline CDR1 reads MGHRA; CDR2 reads YSYEKL. CDR3 DNA: TGCGCCAGCAGCCAACGAAGCGGGGATGAGCAGTTCTTC. Residues: CASSQRSGDEQFF.